This T cell receptor beta chain is drawn from a study of read filtering for tumor transcriptome and immune sequencing. Study details: Transcriptome libraries were built from DNase-treated RNA. Study findings and constraints: Roughly 80% of IR-seq clonotypes had one read, totaling 3% to 4.5% of reads; RNA-seq: about 70% and 40%. Correlation between methods rose after single-read clonotypes were removed. IR-seq captured clonotypes deeper and more reliably than RNA-seq.

The CDR3 is 14 residues long. Germline loops: CDR1 SGHRS, CDR2 YFSETQ. A word on this clonotype: The antigen is unknown. This may arise from a read error, as a much more abundant clone is one base away.

This library used approximately 0.4 ug RNA and molecular barcoded adaptors spanning alpha/delta and beta/gamma chains. MiXCR, run by TCRdb on the reads, gives a single entry per CDR3 protein. Of 75,000 to 95,000 distinct CDR3 sequences in the sample, approximately 21% were seen once. This chain uses TRBV5-1 with TRBJ1-1; D may be TRBD1 (5 bases). The clonotype originates from a donor aged 40 or older with multiple myeloma. Sequencing was done on a sample of a population of CD138-negative cells sorted from bone marrow. CDR3 DNA: TGCGCCAGTTTGGAACAGGACGGGAACACTGAAGCTCTCTTT. Amino acids: CASLEQDGNTEALF.